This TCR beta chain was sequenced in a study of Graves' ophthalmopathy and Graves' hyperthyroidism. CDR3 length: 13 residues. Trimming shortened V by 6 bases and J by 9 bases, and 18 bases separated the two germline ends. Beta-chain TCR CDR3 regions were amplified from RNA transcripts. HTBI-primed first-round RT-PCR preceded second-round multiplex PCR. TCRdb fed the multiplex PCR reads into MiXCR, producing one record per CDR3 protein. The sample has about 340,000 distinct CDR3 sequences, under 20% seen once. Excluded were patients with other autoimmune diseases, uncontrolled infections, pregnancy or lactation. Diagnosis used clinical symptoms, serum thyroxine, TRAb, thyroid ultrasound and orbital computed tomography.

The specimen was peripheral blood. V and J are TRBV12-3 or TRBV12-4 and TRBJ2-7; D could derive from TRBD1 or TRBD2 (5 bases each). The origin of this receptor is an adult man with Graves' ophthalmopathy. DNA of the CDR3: TGTGCCAGCAGCAATACAGGAGGACCAGGGCAGTACTTC. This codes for CASSNTGGPGQYF.